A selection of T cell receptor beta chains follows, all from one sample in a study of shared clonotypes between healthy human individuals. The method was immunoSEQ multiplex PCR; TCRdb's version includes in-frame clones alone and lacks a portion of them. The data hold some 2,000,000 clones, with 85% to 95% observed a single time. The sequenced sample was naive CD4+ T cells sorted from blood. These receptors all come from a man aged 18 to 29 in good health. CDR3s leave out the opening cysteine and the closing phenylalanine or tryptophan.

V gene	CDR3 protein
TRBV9	ASSVRGSGSPLH
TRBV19	ASSIDSGVGLNTEAF
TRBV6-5	ASSALGGAGYT
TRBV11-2	ASSLVAVGGYGYT
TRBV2	ASSVDGAGNNQPQH
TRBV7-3	ASSLNPNPQHGELF
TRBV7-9	ASSRSGGQETQY
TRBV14	ASSQLQGQETQY
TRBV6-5	ASSYEGALGAF
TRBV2	ASLRGRQETQY
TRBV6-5	ASSYSRNTEAF
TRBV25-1	ASRDSGENYGYT
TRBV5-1	ASSLLGSSYEQY
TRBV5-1	ASSTIGRSSGELF
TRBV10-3	AISDRRGGSTNEQF
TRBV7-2	ASSLAGPAAPLH
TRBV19	ASSPPGTGVYEQY
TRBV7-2	ASSSRAFISGNTIY
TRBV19	ASRSGQELILGANVLT
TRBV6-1	ASSLRQGLSYEQY
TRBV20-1	SADPNEQF
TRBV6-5	ASSLRDRGLYGYT
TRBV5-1	ASSEGPNNSPLH
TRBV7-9	ASRHKGETQY
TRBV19	ASSNRDRSNQPQH
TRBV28	ASSSSEGFFGVNTEAF
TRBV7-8	ASSLFKGADEQF
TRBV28	ASSSTGTKTDEQY
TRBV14	ASSHWTSYEQY